Listed below are T cell receptor beta chains from one sample, sequenced in a study of cytomegalovirus exposure and HLA in healthy donors. Generated by immunoSEQ multiplex PCR, the TCRdb table keeps only in-frame clones and is missing some. Here the sample spans approximately 150,000 clones, approximately 86% being singletons. Specimen: PBMCs. The receptors stem from a man between 18 and 29 years old in good health and CMV-seropositive. Both conserved end residues are part of each CDR3. Fields, in order: clone size, J gene, V gene, D gene, CDR3 protein, CDR3 DNA. The D gene is left open where the match is weak. Size tells how often a clone was seen (once, few, many) or the class of an expanded clone, and some rows leave it out.

abundance: NA
j_gene: TRBJ2-3
v_gene: TRBV14
d_gene: NA
CDR3aa: CASSEDRTFTDTQYF
CDR3nt: TGTGCCAGCAGCGAGGACAGAACCTTCACAGATACGCAGTATTTT

abundance: NA
j_gene: TRBJ1-6
v_gene: TRBV27
d_gene: NA
CDR3aa: CASGRVSYNSPLHF
CDR3nt: TGTGCCAGCGGGCGGGTATCCTATAATTCACCCCTCCACTTT

abundance: NA
j_gene: TRBJ1-6
v_gene: TRBV27
d_gene: TRBD1
CDR3aa: CASTDRANSPLHF
CDR3nt: TGTGCCAGCACCGACAGGGCTAATTCACCCCTCCACTTT

abundance: NA
j_gene: TRBJ1-3
v_gene: TRBV9
d_gene: TRBD1
CDR3aa: CASSVMTGAGNTIYF
CDR3nt: TGTGCCAGCAGCGTGATGACAGGGGCCGGAAACACCATATATTTT

abundance: NA
j_gene: TRBJ2-1
v_gene: TRBV5-1
d_gene: NA
CDR3aa: CASSSLSESSYNEQFF
CDR3nt: TGCGCCAGCAGCTCCCTCTCCGAGAGCTCCTACAATGAGCAGTTCTTC

abundance: few
j_gene: TRBJ2-7
v_gene: TRBV14
d_gene: TRBD2
CDR3aa: CASSHRGGLLTYEQYF
CDR3nt: TGTGCCAGCAGCCACCGCGGGGGGCTCTTGACCTACGAGCAGTACTTC

abundance: once
j_gene: TRBJ1-5
v_gene: TRBV6-1
d_gene: NA
CDR3aa: CASSEAPLQGPRQPQHF
CDR3nt: TGTGCCAGCAGTGAAGCACCTTTACAGGGACCGAGGCAGCCCCAGCATTTT

abundance: NA
j_gene: TRBJ1-2
v_gene: TRBV7-6
d_gene: TRBD1
CDR3aa: CASSWTGEHYTF
CDR3nt: TGTGCCAGCAGCTGGACAGGGGAGCACTACACCTTC

abundance: NA
j_gene: TRBJ1-4
v_gene: TRBV11-2
d_gene: NA
CDR3aa: CASSLIATNEKLFF
CDR3nt: TGTGCCAGCAGCTTAATCGCAACTAATGAAAAACTGTTTTTT

abundance: NA
j_gene: TRBJ2-7
v_gene: TRBV5-1
d_gene: TRBD1
CDR3aa: CASSLAVGAGGSYEQYF
CDR3nt: TGCGCCAGCAGCTTGGCCGTTGGAGCAGGGGGCAGTTACGAGCAGTACTTC

abundance: NA
j_gene: TRBJ2-1
v_gene: TRBV10-2
d_gene: TRBD2
CDR3aa: CASSEAGGSGNEQFF
CDR3nt: TGCGCCAGCAGTGAGGCGGGCGGGAGTGGGAATGAGCAGTTCTTC

abundance: NA
j_gene: TRBJ2-4
v_gene: TRBV29-1
d_gene: NA
CDR3aa: CSAVPRAKNIQYF
CDR3nt: TGCAGCGCCGTCCCCCGGGCCAAAAACATTCAGTACTTC

abundance: NA
j_gene: TRBJ2-5
v_gene: TRBV7-3
d_gene: NA
CDR3aa: CASSLQGRGETQYF
CDR3nt: TGTGCCAGCAGCCTTCAGGGTAGAGGAGAGACCCAGTACTTC

abundance: NA
j_gene: TRBJ1-6
v_gene: TRBV6-5
d_gene: TRBD1
CDR3aa: CASSYVPPGQGTPLHF
CDR3nt: TGTGCCAGCAGTTACGTCCCCCCGGGACAGGGAACACCCCTCCACTTT

abundance: NA
j_gene: TRBJ2-3
v_gene: TRBV19
d_gene: TRBD1
CDR3aa: CASSDRADTQYF
CDR3nt: TGTGCCAGTAGTGACAGGGCAGATACGCAGTATTTT

abundance: NA
j_gene: TRBJ1-3
v_gene: TRBV19
d_gene: NA
CDR3aa: CASSMVPHYSGNTIYF
CDR3nt: TGTGCCAGTAGTATGGTTCCCCACTACTCTGGAAACACCATATATTTT

abundance: NA
j_gene: TRBJ1-5
v_gene: TRBV6-1
d_gene: TRBD1
CDR3aa: CASSHDRVSNQPQHF
CDR3nt: TGTGCCAGCAGCCATGACAGGGTTAGCAATCAGCCCCAGCATTTT

abundance: NA
j_gene: TRBJ2-7
v_gene: TRBV28
d_gene: NA
CDR3aa: CATRTGSSYEQYF
CDR3nt: TGTGCCACCCGAACGGGGTCCTCCTACGAGCAGTACTTC

abundance: NA
j_gene: TRBJ1-5
v_gene: TRBV5-8
d_gene: TRBD1
CDR3aa: CASSNDREQPQHF
CDR3nt: TGTGCCAGCAGCAACGACAGGGAACAGCCCCAGCATTTT